The 3 T cell receptor beta chains in this list originate from one sample, sequenced in a study of naive and memory T cell subsets. An oligonucleotide containing a UMI was ligated to the 3' end of TCR cDNA. Amplification of ligated cDNA took four PCR rounds with SP2 and nested alpha and beta constant primers. TCRdb re-called the 5' RACE reads through MiXCR, storing one row per CDR3 protein. The sample yields 25,000 to 35,000 distinct CDR3 sequences, over 15% seen once. These TCRs come from a female donor in good health.

The chain combines TRBV24-1 with TRBJ2-1, with unresolved D. CDR3 length equals 16 residues. Germline V gene sequence: CDR1 KGHDR, CDR2 SFDVKD. Trimming pared 3 bases from V and 1 base from J, leaving 12 bases between. CDR3 sequence reads: CATSDIPVQSYNEQFF. The CDR3 region has the DNA TGTGCCACCAGTGATATACCCGTACAGTCCTACAATGAGCAGTTCTTC.

This clonotype was seen once. The chain joins TRBV4-2 to TRBJ1-2; the D is unclear. Germline values: CDR1 LGHNA, CDR2 YNFKEQ. CDR3 length: 16 residues. V was clipped by 3 bases and J by 6 bases, with 20 bases between them. The CDR3 region has the DNA TGTGCCAGCAGCCACGACCCCCCGGGAGTCGGAGATGGCTACACCTTC. Encoded protein: CASSHDPPGVGDGYTF.

The rearrangement joins TRBV12-3 or TRBV12-4 to TRBJ2-2, with D unresolved. Trimming took 7 bases from V and 6 from J, leaving 18 bases between them. The CDR3 runs 15 residues. The CDR3 loop reads CASNSPMDGPGELFF. Here the CDR3 DNA reads TGTGCCAGCAATTCCCCCATGGACGGACCCGGGGAGCTGTTTTTT.